This entry lists 30 T cell receptor beta chains sequenced from one sample in a study of T cell repertoires in cytomegalovirus infection. A single record per CDR3 protein comes from TCRdb applying MiXCR to the reads. In the table there are about 740,000 distinct CDR3 sequences, under 40% of which are singletons. Sequencing input: PBMCs. Receptors originate from a human donor in good health (CMV status not recorded). Some clones in this sample may be carry-over from other donors' samples.

In this sample, this clonotype turned up a few times. The rearrangement uses TRBV28 and TRBJ1-4, with a tentative D call TRBD1 (6 bases). V was trimmed by 10 bases and J by 8 bases, leaving 17 bases between them. Germline CDR1 reads MDHEN; CDR2 reads SYDVKM. The CDR3 consists of 13 residues. The CDR3 nucleotides are TGTGCCACCCGTGCGGGGGGGCGCGAAAAACTGTTTTTT. It encodes CATRAGGREKLFF.

The rearrangement uses TRBV5-1 and TRBJ2-7, with TRBD1 as a possible D gene (6 bases). The CDR3 runs 17 residues. CDR1 is SGHRS, CDR2 YFSETQ, per germline. V lost 0 bases to trimming and J lost 0 bases, with 16 bases between them. The CDR3 loop reads CASSLAPETGSSYEQYF. The CDR3, as DNA: TGCGCCAGCAGCTTGGCCCCCGAGACAGGCAGCTCCTACGAGCAGTACTTC.

The chain uses TRBV28 and TRBJ2-7; D is undetermined. The length of the CDR3 is 16 residues. The V end was cut by 5 bases, the J end by 2 bases, with 19 bases between. The V gene's germline CDR1 is MDHEN and CDR2 SYDVKM. DNA for the CDR3: TGTGCCAGCAGTCCCGCCCTATCGGACGAACCCTACGAGCAGTACTTC. This gives the protein CASSPALSDEPYEQYF.

The chain joins TRBV7-2 to TRBJ1-2; D gene uncertain. In germline, CDR1 is SGHTA, CDR2 FQGNSA. Trimming removed 6 bases at V and 0 bases at J, with 14 bases between. The CDR3 has 15 residues. This CDR3 reads CASRAASTSNYGYTF. The CDR3 coding sequence is TGTGCCAGCAGAGCTGCATCGACCTCTAACTATGGCTACACCTTC.

This clonotype has only a few counts. V is TRBV11-3 and J is TRBJ2-1, with a possible D match to TRBD2 (5 bases). Trimming took 5 bases from V and 5 from J, leaving 10 bases between them. The CDR3 is 13 amino acids. Germline-derived CDR1 and CDR2 are SGHNT and YENEEA. The CDR3 is CASSPEDHNEQFF. The CDR3 DNA is TGTGCCAGCAGCCCGGAGGACCACAATGAGCAGTTCTTC. Variable domain in full (rest from reference TRBV11-3 and TRBJ2-1): EAGVVQSPRYKIIEKKQPVAFWCNPISGHNTLYWYLQNLGQGPELLIRYENEEAVDDSQLPKDRFSAERLKGVDSTLKIQPAELGDSAVYLCASSPEDHNEQFFGPGTRLTVL.

This chain links TRBV20-1 with TRBJ1-2; the D gene is possibly TRBD1 (5 bases). V was shortened by 7 bases and J by 0 bases, with 15 bases between the two germline ends. CDR1 DFQATT and CDR2 SNEGSKA come from the germline V gene (reference sequence). The CDR3 is 14 residues long. The CDR3 reads CSERVRQTNYGYTF. The CDR3 coding sequence is TGCAGTGAACGAGTGCGACAGACTAACTATGGCTACACCTTC.

A remark on this clonotype: The junction does not match germline at one end; this may be a read error. The CDR3 protein is CASSLLLINTEVFF. DNA of the CDR3: TGTGCCAGCAGCTTACTTCTGATCAACACTGAAGTTTTCTTT. The chain employs TRBV7-4 and TRBJ1-1; D gene ambiguous. This CDR3 is 14 amino acids long. Looked up from germline, CDR1 is SGHVT and CDR2 is SQSDAQ.

V and J are TRBV5-1 and TRBJ1-1, with 7 positions matching TRBD1. This CDR3 spans 12 amino acids. With V trimmed by 7 bases and J by 4 bases, 4 bases remained unmatched. The germline V gene encodes CDR1 SGHRS and CDR2 YFSETQ. The CDR3 protein is CASQGVATEAFF. The CDR3 bases are TGCGCCAGCCAGGGGGTGGCCACTGAAGCTTTCTTT.

This clonotype was detected only a few times. The chain combines TRBV4-2 with TRBJ2-7, with D maybe TRBD2 (5 bases). Per germline, CDR1 LGHNA and CDR2 YNFKEQ. V dropped 0 bases and J dropped 6 bases, with 12 bases sitting between them. The CDR3 extends over 14 amino acids. CDR3 sequence: CASSQDVGRGEQYF. The CDR3 DNA is TGTGCCAGCAGCCAAGATGTAGGCCGGGGCGAGCAGTACTTC.

This clonotype was seen a few times. The chain joins TRBV10-3 to TRBJ2-4; TRBD1 agrees at 11 bases. The V gene end was trimmed by 5 bases and the J gene end by 3 bases; junction bases not matched to a gene: 6. CDR1 and CDR2 (germline): ENHRY, SYGVKD. The CDR3 extends over 16 amino acids. In DNA form, the CDR3 reads TGTGCCATCAGTAAGGGACAGGGGGTTGTCAAAAACATTCAGTACTTC. Translating it yields CAISKGQGVVKNIQYF.

J is TRBJ2-6 and V is TRBV7-6; a weak D match, TRBD2 (5 bases). The germline V gene has CDR1 SGHVS and CDR2 FNYEAQ. V gave up 0 bases and J gave up 2 bases, with 11 bases separating them. The CDR3 runs to 17 residues. CDR3 protein: CASSLAPPGTGANVLTF. DNA for the CDR3: TGTGCCAGCAGCTTAGCCCCCCCCGGGACTGGGGCCAACGTCCTGACTTTC.

This clonotype was seen ten or more times. The rearrangement uses TRBV12-3 or TRBV12-4 and TRBJ1-4; no definite D call. V lost 2 bases and J lost 14, with 24 bases in between. CDR3 length: 16 residues. In DNA form, the CDR3 reads TGTGCCAGCAGTTTATCTCGTGGGCTGACACCCTTAAGGCTGTTTTTT. Residues: CASSLSRGLTPLRLFF.

Worth noting for this clonotype: A read error is likely, as this CDR3 ends without the conserved phenylalanine or tryptophan. No DNA is shown, since the ends of the CDR3 on it are uncertain; the CDR3 is the one TCRdb lists. The chain uses TRBV28 and TRBJ2-4; the D call TRBD2 from the table was never checked on the DNA. 13 amino acids form the CDR3, both terminal residues included. Germline V CDR1 and CDR2: MDHEN, SYDVKM. CDR3 residues: CASSLKSGVSFNC.

This clonotype was seen more than once but under ten times. The V gene is TRBV28, the J gene TRBJ1-1; TRBD1 matches 8 bases. This CDR3 has 14 amino acids. The J segment lost 4 bases and the V segment lost 6 bases, leaving 7 bases of the junction unmatched. In germline, CDR1 is MDHEN, CDR2 SYDVKM. CDR3 loop: CASREQGGFTEAFF. CDR3 DNA sequence: TGTGCCAGCAGAGAACAGGGGGGGTTCACTGAAGCTTTCTTT. Using reference TRBV28 and TRBJ1-1 for the parts outside the CDR3, the full variable domain is DVKVTQSSRYLVKRTGEKVFLECVQDMDHENMFWYRQDPGLGLRLIYFSYDVKMKEKGDIPEGYSVSREKKERFSLILESASTNQTSMYLCASREQGGFTEAFFGQGTRLTVV.

The chain couples TRBV29-1 to TRBJ1-1, with D maybe TRBD1 (6 bases). CDR1 is SQVTM and CDR2 is ANQGSEA in the germline V gene. V lost 7 bases, J lost 3 bases, and 12 bases lay in between. CDR3 length: 12 residues. DNA for the CDR3: TGCAGCGCTCTTCCAGGGGACACTGAAGCTTTCTTT. Amino acids: CSALPGDTEAFF.

This clonotype was seen only a few times. The rearrangement uses TRBV20-1 and TRBJ1-5; 7 nucleotides align to TRBD1. The V and J ends lost 3 bases and 2 bases, in that order; junction bases with no gene match: 7. This CDR3 has 15 amino acids. Germline lookup yields CDR1 DFQATT and CDR2 SNEGSKA (reference sequence). The DNA for the CDR3 is TGCAGTGCTAGTCTTGACAGGGAGGGCAATCAGCCCCAGCATTTT. Translated: CSASLDREGNQPQHF.

Notes on this clonotype: The junction shows a germline mismatch at one end, possibly a read error. This chain connects TRBV10-3 to TRBJ2-1; D perhaps matches TRBD1 (5 bases). The CDR3 runs to 15 residues. Per germline, CDR1 ENHRY and CDR2 SYGVKD. The CDR3 loop reads CAISERGWVIGEQLF. The CDR3 DNA reads TGTGCCATCAGTGAAAGGGGCTGGGTAATAGGCGAGCAGTTATTC.

This clonotype was seen more than once but under ten times. The CDR3, as DNA: TGTGCCAGCAGCTTAGTGGCAGGGGGCGTTCTCAATGAGCAGTTCTTC. Translating gives CASSLVAGGVLNEQFF. The chain combines TRBV7-8 with TRBJ2-1, with 8 bases fitting TRBD1. CDR3 length: 16 amino acids. J lost 6 bases, V lost 1 base, and 8 bases had no gene match. CDR1 is SGHVS, CDR2 FQNEAQ, per germline.

This clonotype was recorded at least ten times. CDR3 region: CASSPRPAYYGYTF. In nucleotides, the CDR3 is TGTGCCAGCAGTCCTAGGCCGGCGTACTATGGCTACACCTTC. The V gene is TRBV28, the J gene TRBJ1-2, with D uncertain. Trimming removed 5 bases from V and 3 bases from J, with 13 bases in between. Germline V gene sequence: CDR1 MDHEN, CDR2 SYDVKM. This CDR3 is 14 amino acids long.

This chain joins TRBV5-5 and TRBJ2-1; no reliable D call. The CDR3 is 15 amino acids. The V end lost 0 bases, the J end lost 6 bases, and 13 bases lay between the germline ends. Germline CDR1 SGHKS, CDR2 YYEKEE (reference sequence). CDR3 sequence: CASSLGQNEPNEQFF. The CDR3 nucleotides read TGTGCCAGCAGCTTGGGTCAGAACGAGCCCAATGAGCAGTTCTTC.

The rearrangement joins TRBV5-5 to TRBJ1-1, with D possibly being TRBD1 (5 bases). The CDR3 is 12 residues long. Germline CDR1 and CDR2: SGHKS and YYEKEE (reference sequence). The V and J ends lost 4 bases and 11 bases respectively, with 15 bases between them. CDR3 sequence: CASSHLSGRAFF. CDR3 sequence (DNA): TGTGCCAGCAGCCACCTTTCAGGGAGGGCTTTCTTT.

The chain links TRBV29-1 to TRBJ1-5; tentatively, D is TRBD1 (6 bases). The V end lost 1 base, the J end lost 6 bases, and 13 bases lay between the germline ends. The CDR3 consists of 14 residues. Per the germline V gene, CDR1 is SQVTM and CDR2 is ANQGSEA. CDR3 in DNA: TGCAGCGTTGAAGGCAGGGGAGAGGTTCAGCCCCAGCATTTT. This codes for CSVEGRGEVQPQHF.

The rearrangement uses TRBV7-8 and TRBJ2-6, with a weak D call TRBD2 (6 bases). This CDR3 has 16 residues. Germline V gene sequence: CDR1 SGHVS, CDR2 FQNEAQ. Trimming stripped 1 base from V and 4 bases from J, with 11 bases between. CDR3 protein: CASSLVGGAGANVLTF. CDR3 nucleotides: TGTGCCAGCAGCTTAGTGGGGGGTGCCGGGGCCAACGTCCTGACTTTC. The entire variable domain, with the rest obtained from reference TRBV7-8 and TRBJ2-6, is as follows: GAGVSQSPRYKVAKRGQDVALRCDPISGHVSLFWYQQALGQGPEFLTYFQNEAQLDKSGLPSDRFFAERPEGSVSTLKIQRTQQEDSAVYLCASSLVGGAGANVLTFGAGSRLTVL.

This clonotype came up a few times. V gene TRBV28 combines with J gene TRBJ2-7; perhaps TRBD2 as D (7 bases). The germline V and J ends were trimmed by 6 bases and 0 bases, with 15 bases remaining between them. The CDR3 has 15 residues. Germline CDR1 is MDHEN and CDR2 is SYDVKM. CDR3 coding DNA: TGTGCCAGCAGCCTCCCGGGGGGCCACTCCTACGAGCAGTACTTC. Amino acid sequence: CASSLPGGHSYEQYF.

The chain joins TRBV7-2 to TRBJ2-7; no clear D gene. The CDR3 consists of 14 residues. Germline loops: CDR1 SGHTA, CDR2 FQGNSA. V was clipped by 5 bases and J by 3 bases, with 14 bases between them. The CDR3 reads CASSDGRTGYEQYF. CDR3 sequence (DNA): TGTGCCAGCAGCGACGGTCGGACGGGCTACGAGCAGTACTTC.

CDR3 nucleotides: TGCAGTGCTAGAACCGGGATGCTAAGGCGCACGCAGTATTTT. This sequence encodes CSARTGMLRRTQYF. The gene calls are TRBV20-1 and TRBJ2-3; D may be TRBD2 (5 bases). The CDR3 runs to 14 residues. Germline V gene sequence: CDR1 DFQATT, CDR2 SNEGSKA (reference sequence). V was pared by 2 bases and J by 9 bases, with 18 bases between.

This clonotype was observed a few times. This rearrangement joins TRBV5-1 to TRBJ1-2; D is unresolved. Per the germline V gene, CDR1 is SGHRS and CDR2 is YFSETQ. Trimming took 4 bases from V and 4 from J, leaving 17 bases between them. The CDR3 has 15 amino acids. CDR3 residues: CASSPQWQVLYGYTF. As DNA, the CDR3 is TGCGCCAGCAGCCCCCAGTGGCAGGTTCTCTATGGCTACACCTTC. The complete variable domain, with remaining parts taken from reference TRBV5-1 and TRBJ1-2, reads KAGVTQTPRYLIKTRGQQVTLSCSPISGHRSVSWYQQTPGQGLQFLFEYFSETQRNKGNFPGRFSGRQFSNSRSEMNVSTLELGDSALYLCASSPQWQVLYGYTFGSGTRLTVV.

This clonotype has only a few counts. This sequence joins TRBV5-6 and TRBJ2-6; no clear D. From germline, CDR1 is SGHDT and CDR2 YYEEEE. The CDR3 covers 17 residues. V was pared by 2 bases and J by 0 bases, with 12 bases between. CDR3 DNA sequence: TGTGCCAGCAGCTTCGAGACGGCTCTCTCTGGGGCCAACGTCCTGACTTTC. Residues: CASSFETALSGANVLTF.

This clonotype was picked up a small number of times. The J gene is TRBJ2-1, the V gene TRBV6-8; a weak D match, TRBD2 (6 bases). CDR3 length: 15 amino acids. V was trimmed by 4 bases and J by 1 base, leaving 11 bases between them. CDR1 is MNHGY, CDR2 SAAAGT, per germline. The chain's CDR3 is CASSSSGTSYNEQFF. CDR3 nucleotides: TGTGCCAGCAGTTCCTCCGGGACTTCCTACAATGAGCAGTTCTTC.

This clonotype was observed a handful of times. The chain couples TRBV24-1 to TRBJ2-1; TRBD1 matches at 7 bases. V was pared by 2 bases and J by 3 bases, with 9 bases of the junction left unmatched. The CDR3 is 17 residues long. The germline CDR1 and CDR2 sequences are KGHDR and SFDVKD. The DNA of the CDR3 is TGTGCCACCAGTGATTCCATCCGACAGGGCCTCTACAATGAGCAGTTCTTC. Protein: CATSDSIRQGLYNEQFF.